These 22 T cell receptor beta chains came from one sample sequenced in a study of blood T cell repertoires in COVID-19. Libraries were prepared by immunoSEQ multiplex PCR; TCRdb keeps only in-frame clonotypes and omits some of them. The repertoire includes some 180,000 clones, 80% of them detected once, and approximately 15% sits in the top ten. The sequenced sample consisted of PBMCs or T cells enriched from blood (not recorded which). These receptors were collected from a man in his 60s who had been exposed to COVID-19.

This clone was detected many times. The rearrangement links TRBV7-6 to TRBJ1-3; no clear D gene. The CDR3 covers 18 residues. The V gene lost 1 base and the J gene lost 0 bases, with 16 bases spanning the gap. Looked up from germline, CDR1 is SGHVS and CDR2 is FNYEAQ. CDR3 region: CASSLGVLSASSGNTIYF. CDR3 nucleotide sequence: TGTGCCAGCAGCTTAGGTGTCCTCAGTGCCAGCTCTGGAAACACCATATATTTT.

The V and J genes are TRBV10-2 and TRBJ1-3; D is unresolved. CDR3 length: 15 residues. V gave up 3 bases and J gave up 0 bases, with 9 bases separating them. Germline assignment: CDR1 WSHSY and CDR2 SAAADI. The CDR3 protein is CASSDWASSGNTIYF. As DNA, the CDR3 is TGCGCCAGCAGTGATTGGGCGAGCTCTGGAAACACCATATATTTT.

The rearrangement links TRBV6-5 to TRBJ2-3, with TRBD2 matching 8 bases. Germline trimming cut 2 bases from V and 6 bases from J; bases unmatched to any gene: 4. The germline CDR1 and CDR2 sequences are MNHEY and SVGAGI. CDR3 size: 14 residues. The CDR3 region has the DNA TGTGCCAGCAGTTACGGTAGCGGGACGGATACGCAGTATTTT. Protein sequence: CASSYGSGTDTQYF.

The V gene is TRBV28, the J gene TRBJ1-2; 9 nucleotides agree with TRBD1. Per the germline V gene, CDR1 is MDHEN and CDR2 is SYDVKM. The CDR3 runs 16 residues. V trimming: 4 bases; J trimming: 4 bases; junction bases outside the gene matches: 10. DNA for the CDR3: TGTGCCAGCAGTTCAATTCCGGGACAGGGTGGCTATGGCTACACCTTC. This encodes CASSSIPGQGGYGYTF.

The gene calls are TRBV9 and TRBJ2-1; D might be TRBD2 (6 bases). V lost 3 bases and J lost 0, with 13 bases in between. The germline V gene has CDR1 SGDLS and CDR2 YYNGEE. The CDR3 has 16 amino acids. CDR3 residues: CASSGSGFGSYNEQFF. Written as DNA, the CDR3 is TGTGCCAGCAGCGGGAGCGGGTTTGGCTCCTACAATGAGCAGTTCTTC.

This clone appeared a few times. The chain combines TRBV19 with TRBJ1-2; D might be TRBD1 (5 bases). In germline, CDR1 is LNHDA, CDR2 SQIVND (reference sequence). The CDR3 sequence is 13 residues long. The germline V and J ends were trimmed by 4 bases and 10 bases, with 16 bases remaining between them. The CDR3 region has the DNA TGTGCCAGTAGTACTTGGCTTTGGGGGGACTACACCTTC. Translated, it gives CASSTWLWGDYTF.

The sample holds a few counts of this clone. This CDR3 is CASSEGTSGSYEQYF. Written as DNA, the CDR3 is TGCGCCAGCAGCGAGGGGACTAGCGGGAGCTACGAGCAGTACTTC. The chain recombines TRBV5-1 with TRBJ2-7; 14 nucleotides line up with TRBD2. CDR3 length: 15 residues. CDR1 and CDR2 from the germline V gene are SGHRS and YFSETQ. Trimming cost V 4 bases and J 3 bases; bases outside gene matches: 3.

The gene calls are TRBV5-1 and TRBJ2-3; 15 nucleotides align to TRBD2. The CDR3 covers 17 residues. Germline V gives CDR1 SGHRS, CDR2 YFSETQ. V lost 1 base and J lost 6; bases outside the gene matches: 6. CDR3 nucleotide sequence: TGCGCCAGCAGCTTGTGGGGTGGACTAGCGGGAGGGGATACGCAGTATTTT. It codes for CASSLWGGLAGGDTQYF.

This chain links TRBV7-2 with TRBJ2-2; D perhaps matches TRBD2 (5 bases). V was pared by 0 bases and J by 5 bases, with 7 bases between. Germline CDR1 reads SGHTA; CDR2 reads FQGNSA. The CDR3 consists of 14 residues. For the CDR3, the DNA is TGTGCCAGCAGCTTAGCGCTAGCAACCGGGGAGCTGTTTTTT. It yields the protein CASSLALATGELFF. Filled out from reference TRBV7-2 and TRBJ2-2, the complete variable domain reads GAGVSQSPSNKVTEKGKDVELRCDPISGHTALYWYRQSLGQGLEFLIYFQGNSAPDKSGLPSDRFSAERTGGSVSTLTIQRTQQEDSAVYLCASSLALATGELFFGEGSRLTVL.

CDR3 nucleotides: TGTGCCAGCTCATTACAGGGTGACGGCTACACCTTC. The encoded protein is CASSLQGDGYTF. V is TRBV18 and J is TRBJ1-2, with D tentatively TRBD1 (6 bases). Germline V CDR1 and CDR2: KGHSH, LQKENI. The CDR3 spans 12 residues. Trimming cost V 5 bases and J 8 bases, with 12 bases left between them.

This chain uses TRBV5-1 with TRBJ2-4; 8 nucleotides align to TRBD1. V lost 4 bases to trimming and J lost 8 bases; unmatched junction nucleotides: 11. Germline V gives CDR1 SGHRS, CDR2 YFSETQ. The CDR3 has 15 residues. Here the CDR3 reads CASSPGQGGPDIQYF. The CDR3 bases are TGCGCCAGCAGCCCTGGACAGGGCGGGCCAGACATTCAGTACTTC.

This chain links TRBV28 with TRBJ1-2, with a possible D match to TRBD1 (5 bases). This CDR3 has 13 residues. The V end was cut by 2 bases, the J end by 7 bases, with 11 bases between. CDR1 is MDHEN and CDR2 is SYDVKM in the germline V gene. The CDR3 sequence: CASSLEGVGGYTF. CDR3 sequence (DNA): TGTGCCAGCAGTTTAGAAGGGGTTGGTGGCTACACCTTC.

The genes are TRBV5-6 and TRBJ2-2; TRBD1 aligns across 9 bases. Germline trimming cut 3 bases from V and 0 bases from J; bases unmatched to any gene: 3. Germline CDR1 reads SGHDT; CDR2 reads YYEEEE. The CDR3 loop spans 16 amino acids. Here the CDR3 reads CASSWGQGTNTGELFF. Here the CDR3 DNA reads TGTGCCAGCAGCTGGGGACAGGGCACGAACACCGGGGAGCTGTTTTTT.

This chain links TRBV19 with TRBJ2-1; D ambiguous. Germline loops: CDR1 LNHDA, CDR2 SQIVND (reference sequence). The CDR3 has 13 amino acids. Trimming took 7 bases from V and 0 from J, leaving 7 bases between them. This CDR3 reads CASTAGSYNEQFF. DNA for the CDR3: TGTGCCAGTACCGCCGGCTCCTACAATGAGCAGTTCTTC.

Only a few counts were recorded for this clone. The CDR3 here is CASRSQGGSTEAFF. The CDR3 bases are TGTGCCAGCAGGTCCCAGGGGGGTAGCACTGAAGCTTTCTTT. The rearrangement links TRBV2 to TRBJ1-1; TRBD1 aligns across 7 bases. The CDR3 totals 14 residues. J lost 4 bases, V lost 6 bases, and 8 bases had no gene match. CDR1 SNHLY and CDR2 FYNNEI come from the germline V gene.

This chain links TRBV10-2 with TRBJ2-1; 11 bases match TRBD2. The germline CDR1 and CDR2 sequences are WSHSY and SAAADI. V was clipped by 2 bases and J by 5 bases; unmatched bases: 11. This CDR3 region has 18 residues. CDR3 in DNA: TGCGCCAGCAGTGAGAGTCTAGCGGGAGGCGGGAGGGACAATGAGCAGTTCTTC. It codes for CASSESLAGGGRDNEQFF.

V is TRBV14 and J is TRBJ1-2; D call uncertain. This CDR3 has 15 residues. From germline, CDR1 is SGHDN and CDR2 FVKESK. V gave up 0 bases and J gave up 4 bases, with 12 bases separating them. DNA for the CDR3: TGTGCCAGCAGCCAAGATTTGGCGGGTCTCTATGGCTACACCTTC. As protein: CASSQDLAGLYGYTF.

The rearrangement joins TRBV19 to TRBJ2-6; 9 nucleotides match TRBD1. J gave up 0 bases and V 4 bases, and 10 bases lay outside the gene matches. CDR3 length: 19 amino acids. From germline, CDR1 is LNHDA and CDR2 SQIVND (reference sequence). The chain's CDR3 is CASSSSGTGIVSGANVLTF. As DNA, the CDR3 is TGTGCCAGTAGTAGCTCCGGGACAGGGATTGTCTCTGGGGCCAACGTCCTGACTTTC. The full variable domain, rest sourced from reference TRBV19 and TRBJ2-6, is DGGITQSPKYLFRKEGQNVTLSCEQNLNHDAMYWYRQDPGQGLRLIYYSQIVNDFQKGDIAEGYSVSREKKESFPLTVTSAQKNPTAFYLCASSSSGTGIVSGANVLTFGAGSRLTVL.

The genes are TRBV6-4 and TRBJ1-1; D gene unclear. The CDR3 is 14 residues long. The germline CDR1 and CDR2 sequences are MRHNA and SNTAGT. V was trimmed by 0 bases and J by 7 bases, leaving 12 bases between them. The DNA of the CDR3 is TGTGCCAGCAGTGACTCGGACCGAGCGGGTGAAGCTTTCTTT. Translation: CASSDSDRAGEAFF.

The J gene is TRBJ1-5, the V gene TRBV27, with D possibly TRBD1 on 5 matching bases. Per germline, CDR1 MNHEY and CDR2 SMNVEV (reference sequence). The CDR3 has 15 amino acids. Trimming stripped 3 bases from V and 1 base from J, with 10 bases between. This CDR3 is CASSLWSGSNQPQHF. CDR3 nucleotides: TGTGCCAGCAGTTTGTGGTCAGGGAGCAATCAGCCCCAGCATTTT.

The V call is TRBV2, the J call TRBJ2-3; perhaps TRBD1 as D (5 bases). Germline V gene sequence: CDR1 SNHLY, CDR2 FYNNEI. The CDR3 covers 13 residues. The ends were cut back, 8 bases at V and 7 bases at J, with 16 bases in the middle. The CDR3 bases are TGTGCCAGCCGGACCCCAGGACAACATACGCAGTATTTT. Translation gives CASRTPGQHTQYF.

J is TRBJ2-3 and V is TRBV6-6; 9 positions match TRBD1. The CDR3 consists of 16 residues. CDR1 and CDR2 from the germline V gene are MNHNY and SVGAGI (reference sequence). The V and J ends lost 4 bases and 0 bases, in that order; junction bases with no gene match: 5. The CDR3 DNA follows: TGTGCCAGCAGTTCCCCCGACAGGGGGAGCACAGATACGCAGTATTTT. This sequence encodes CASSSPDRGSTDTQYF.